The 22 T cell receptor beta chains presented below share a single source sample, sequenced in a study of spatial heterogeneity in lung cancer (dated by TCRdb to between 2018 and 2020). What the research found in general, with its limitations: The number of expanded intratumoral alpha and beta TCRs correlated with the tumor nonsynonymous mutation count.

Explained via the paper, the time point label denotes: sample taken at primary tumor resection. The antigens of these receptors remain unknown. Libraries were made using 5' RACE. These reads were obtained on a NextSeq 500. The raw public data were reprocessed by TCRdb itself: fastp quality trimming at Q25, MiXCR clonotype calling, in-frame beta chains only. Rows are unified per CDR3 protein, each entry keeping the most common DNA and genes. Within this sample are around 7,500 distinct CDR3 sequences, with approximately 19% of them counted one time only. Roughly 12% of the sample lies in the top ten. The material sequenced was lung tumor tissue, taken at surgery. Receptors were obtained from a female donor with early-stage non-small cell lung cancer.

This clonotype is labeled as medium-sized. The genes are TRBV11-2 and TRBJ2-2; D perhaps matches TRBD1 (5 bases). Germline CDR1 and CDR2: SGHAT and FQNNGV. The CDR3 consists of 17 residues. V was clipped by 4 bases and J by 0 bases, with 15 bases between them. The CDR3 sequence: CASSSRGKGSNTGELFF. In DNA, the CDR3 is TGTGCCAGCAGCTCCCGTGGCAAGGGGTCGAACACCGGGGAGCTGTTTTTT.

This clonotype was detected a few times. The J gene is TRBJ2-3, the V gene TRBV20-1, with 13 bases aligning to TRBD2. This CDR3 region has 15 residues. V shed 4 bases and J 3 bases; nucleotides not matched to a gene: 4. Germline V gene lookup returns CDR1 DFQATT and CDR2 SNEGSKA (reference sequence). The CDR3 loop reads CSAIGLAGVTDTQYF. CDR3 coding DNA: TGCAGTGCTATTGGACTAGCGGGGGTGACAGATACGCAGTATTTT.

By share, this clonotype counts as medium-sized. The chain employs TRBV5-4 and TRBJ2-3; TRBD2 matches at 9 bases. CDR1 and CDR2 (germline): SGHNT, YYREEE (reference sequence). This CDR3 spans 15 amino acids. V lost 6 bases, J lost 0 bases, and 5 bases stayed unmatched. The CDR3 spells CASTPSGVSTDTQYF. CDR3 bases: TGTGCCAGCACCCCTAGCGGGGTTAGCACAGATACGCAGTATTTT. The full variable domain, completed using reference TRBV5-4 and TRBJ2-3, is ETGVTQSPTHLIKTRGQQVTLRCSSQSGHNTVSWYQQALGQGPQFIFQYYREEENGRGNFPPRFSGLQFPNYSSELNVNALELDDSALYLCASTPSGVSTDTQYFGPGTRLTVL.

In its sample, this clonotype ranks as medium-sized. The CDR3 bases are TGTGCTAGTGGTTTGTACCCCCGGACAGGGGGCACTGAAGCTTTCTTT. Translation gives CASGLYPRTGGTEAFF. The chain couples TRBV12-5 to TRBJ1-1; 10 bases are shared with TRBD1. Germline V gives CDR1 LGHNT, CDR2 FRNRAP. The CDR3 covers 16 residues. After removal of 2 bases from V and 4 bases from J, the junction contained 7 bases not matched to a gene.

This clonotype is labeled medium-sized. The chain has TRBV7-2 and TRBJ2-5, with 7 bases identical to TRBD1. Per the germline V gene, CDR1 is SGHTA and CDR2 is FQGNSA. The CDR3 has 18 amino acids. The trim removed 5 bases at V and 0 bases at J, leaving 15 bases unmatched. The CDR3 region is CASSATGTALFYQETQYF. The CDR3 DNA sequence: TGTGCCAGCAGCGCAACCGGGACAGCGTTGTTCTACCAAGAGACCCAGTACTTC.

In this sample, this clonotype turned up a few times. The chain carries TRBV29-1 and TRBJ1-2; D gene ambiguous. The CDR3 is made up of 14 amino acids. Trimming removed 0 bases at V and 8 bases at J, with 16 bases between. The V gene's germline CDR1 is SQVTM and CDR2 ANQGSEA. The CDR3 protein is CSVEEGRQVGGYTF. Written as DNA, the CDR3 is TGCAGCGTTGAAGAGGGTCGGCAGGTTGGAGGCTACACCTTC.

This clonotype was found a few times. The chain combines TRBV25-1 with TRBJ1-6, with a possible D match to TRBD1 (5 bases). Germline loops: CDR1 MGHDK, CDR2 SYGVNS. The CDR3 length is 13 residues. Trimming cost V 4 bases and J 7 bases, with 8 bases left between them. In DNA, the CDR3 is TGTGCCAGCAGTGGACAGACAAATTCACCCCTCCACTTT. This encodes CASSGQTNSPLHF.

CDR3 DNA: TGTGCCAGCAGCCCGGACAGAGGACAAGGCTACACCTTC. Its translation is CASSPDRGQGYTF. This chain connects TRBV11-2 to TRBJ1-2, with a possible D match to TRBD1 (6 bases). The V and J ends lost 5 bases and 8 bases respectively, with 15 bases between them. The length of the CDR3 is 13 residues. Germline CDR1 reads SGHAT; CDR2 reads FQNNGV.

This clonotype appeared a few times. Being one base from a much bigger clone, this may be a read error. The chain couples TRBV7-2 to TRBJ2-1; the D is unclear. V shed 1 base and J shed 9 bases, with 10 bases lying between them. Germline CDR1 is SGHTA and CDR2 is FQGNSA. This CDR3 spans 13 amino acids. The CDR3 sequence is CASSLGADIEQFF. The CDR3 region has the DNA TGTGCCAGCAGCTTAGGTGCAGACATTGAGCAGTTCTTC.

The CDR3 DNA reads as TGTGCCAGCAGCGCAGGACCGACAGGGGGCAATATTTCAGATACGCAGTATTTT. The encoded protein is CASSAGPTGGNISDTQYF. This rearrangement joins TRBV7-2 to TRBJ2-3; 10 bases are shared with TRBD1. This CDR3 comprises 18 residues. V dropped 5 bases and J dropped 4; count of bases not matched to a gene: 15. Germline loops: CDR1 SGHTA, CDR2 FQGNSA.

This clonotype has only a few counts. The V and J genes are TRBV2 and TRBJ2-3; TRBD2 matches at 9 bases. Germline V gene lookup returns CDR1 SNHLY and CDR2 FYNNEI. There are 16 residues in the CDR3. V dropped 6 bases and J dropped 0; count of bases not matched to a gene: 7. This chain's CDR3 is CASRLGAGGSTDTQYF. Here the CDR3 DNA reads TGTGCCAGCAGGTTGGGAGCGGGGGGAAGCACAGATACGCAGTATTTT.

The genes are TRBV10-2 and TRBJ1-6; TRBD1 agrees at 10 bases. Unmatched junction bases numbered 5, after V lost 6 bases and J lost 6 bases. Germline V gives CDR1 WSHSY, CDR2 SAAADI. The CDR3 loop spans 15 amino acids. The CDR3 loop is CASSGQGERNSPLHF. DNA of the CDR3: TGCGCCAGCAGCGGACAGGGGGAGCGTAATTCACCCCTCCACTTT.

Only a few counts were recorded for this clonotype. This rearrangement joins TRBV28 to TRBJ2-7; unclear D gene. The CDR3 length is 12 residues. Germline lookup yields CDR1 MDHEN and CDR2 SYDVKM. Trimming removed 2 bases at V and 3 bases at J, with 5 bases between. In DNA, the CDR3 is TGTGCCAGCAGTTTAGTCAGCTACGAGCAGTACTTC. Its translation: CASSLVSYEQYF.

V and J are TRBV19 and TRBJ2-7; 8 nucleotides align to TRBD1. Germline CDR1 is LNHDA and CDR2 is SQIVND (reference sequence). This CDR3 spans 13 amino acids. V was clipped by 5 bases and J by 4 bases; unmatched bases: 4. Written as DNA, the CDR3 is TGTGCCAGTAGTGGAAGACAGGGGTACGAGCAGTACTTC. This translates into CASSGRQGYEQYF. Variable domain in full (rest from reference TRBV19 and TRBJ2-7): DGGITQSPKYLFRKEGQNVTLSCEQNLNHDAMYWYRQDPGQGLRLIYYSQIVNDFQKGDIAEGYSVSREKKESFPLTVTSAQKNPTAFYLCASSGRQGYEQYFGPGTRLTVT.

The rearrangement joins TRBV7-2 to TRBJ2-7; 7 bases fit TRBD1. The CDR3 is made up of 14 amino acids. Germline V lookup: CDR1 SGHTA, CDR2 FQGNSA. Trimming took 4 bases from V and 0 from J; bases not matched to a gene: 3. The CDR3 nucleotides are TGTGCCAGCAGCTACCGACAGGGCTCCTACGAGCAGTACTTC. Translated: CASSYRQGSYEQYF.

The V gene is TRBV15, the J gene TRBJ2-1; D remains ambiguous. The CDR3 runs to 15 residues. V lost 0 bases to trimming and J lost 0 bases, with 6 bases between them. Germline values: CDR1 LNHNV, CDR2 YYDKDF (reference sequence). The CDR3 sequence: CATSRERSSYNEQFF. The DNA for the CDR3 is TGTGCCACCAGCAGAGAGAGAAGCTCCTACAATGAGCAGTTCTTC.

The chain carries TRBV7-6 and TRBJ2-2; 7 bases align to TRBD2. The CDR3 covers 14 residues. Unmatched junction bases numbered 5, after V lost 6 bases and J lost 4 bases. Germline V lookup: CDR1 SGHVS, CDR2 FNYEAQ. The CDR3 sequence is CASRPTSITGELFF. CDR3 coding DNA: TGTGCCAGCAGACCGACTAGCATCACCGGGGAGCTGTTTTTT.

The chain joins TRBV5-4 to TRBJ1-2; 7 bases align to TRBD1. V gave up 4 bases and J gave up 4 bases; unmatched junction bases: 7. The germline V gene has CDR1 SGHNT and CDR2 YYREEE (reference sequence). CDR3 length: 14 residues. CDR3 bases: TGTGCCAGCAGCAACCGGACAGGCCTCTATGGCTACACCTTC. Translated, it gives CASSNRTGLYGYTF.

The chain joins TRBV29-1 to TRBJ1-1; tentatively, D is TRBD1 (5 bases). V dropped 6 bases and J dropped 1 base, with 12 bases sitting between them. This CDR3 spans 13 amino acids. Germline assignment: CDR1 SQVTM and CDR2 ANQGSEA. The CDR3 loop is CSVRTGSNTEAFF. CDR3 coding DNA: TGCAGCGTCAGAACAGGTTCGAACACTGAAGCTTTCTTT.

J is TRBJ2-5 and V is TRBV9; D not certain. This CDR3 spans 13 amino acids. The V end lost 0 bases, the J end lost 4 bases, and 7 bases lay between the germline ends. Looked up from germline, CDR1 is SGDLS and CDR2 is YYNGEE. The CDR3 DNA reads as TGTGCCAGCAGCGTAGGCATTTTAGAGACCCAGTACTTC. Its translation is CASSVGILETQYF.

This clonotype has a handful of counts. V is TRBV9 and J is TRBJ1-2; D gene ambiguous. V was cut by 4 bases and J by 7 bases, with 14 bases left in between. CDR1 and CDR2 (germline): SGDLS, YYNGEE. The CDR3 runs 13 residues. CDR3 region: CASSNSGGSGYTF. The CDR3 nucleotides read TGTGCCAGCAGCAACAGCGGAGGGAGTGGCTACACCTTC.

The chain employs TRBV20-1 and TRBJ2-1; a weak D match, TRBD1 (6 bases). The CDR3 totals 12 residues. Trimming left V 4 bases short and J 4 bases short, with 8 bases between. Germline V CDR1 and CDR2: DFQATT, SNEGSKA (reference sequence). CDR3 coding DNA: TGCAGTGCTAAAAGGGGGTACAATGAGCAGTTCTTC. This gives the protein CSAKRGYNEQFF.